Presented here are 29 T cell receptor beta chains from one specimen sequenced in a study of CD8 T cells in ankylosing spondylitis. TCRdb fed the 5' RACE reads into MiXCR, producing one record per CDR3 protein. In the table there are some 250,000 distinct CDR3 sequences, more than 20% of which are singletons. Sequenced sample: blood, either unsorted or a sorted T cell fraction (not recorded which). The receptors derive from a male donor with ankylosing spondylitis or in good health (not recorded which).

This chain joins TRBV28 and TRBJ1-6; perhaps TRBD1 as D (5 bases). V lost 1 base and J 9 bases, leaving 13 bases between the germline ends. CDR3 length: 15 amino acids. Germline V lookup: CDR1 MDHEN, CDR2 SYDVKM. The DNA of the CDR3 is TGTGCCAGCAGTTTATTGGAGGGGCCGGGTTCACCCCTCCACTTT. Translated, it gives CASSLLEGPGSPLHF.

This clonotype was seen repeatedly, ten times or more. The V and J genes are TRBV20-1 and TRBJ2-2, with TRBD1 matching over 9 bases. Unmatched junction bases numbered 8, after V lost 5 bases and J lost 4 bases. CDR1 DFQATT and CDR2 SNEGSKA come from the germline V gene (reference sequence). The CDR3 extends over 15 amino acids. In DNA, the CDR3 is TGCAGTGCTTACACGGTGACAGGGGGCACCGGGGAGCTGTTTTTT. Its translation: CSAYTVTGGTGELFF.

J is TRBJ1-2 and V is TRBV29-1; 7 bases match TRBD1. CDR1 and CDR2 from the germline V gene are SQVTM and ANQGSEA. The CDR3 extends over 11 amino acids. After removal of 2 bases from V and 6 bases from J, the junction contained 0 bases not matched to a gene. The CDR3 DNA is TGCAGCGTTGAAACAGGGGATGGCTACACCTTC. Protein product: CSVETGDGYTF.

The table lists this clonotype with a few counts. This CDR3 reads CSVDRANGYTF. Written as DNA, the CDR3 is TGCAGCGTTGACAGGGCCAACGGCTACACCTTC. The rearrangement uses TRBV29-1 and TRBJ1-2; the D gene is possibly TRBD1 (5 bases). V was clipped by 3 bases and J by 8 bases, with 10 bases between them. This CDR3 comprises 11 residues. Germline assignment: CDR1 SQVTM and CDR2 ANQGSEA.

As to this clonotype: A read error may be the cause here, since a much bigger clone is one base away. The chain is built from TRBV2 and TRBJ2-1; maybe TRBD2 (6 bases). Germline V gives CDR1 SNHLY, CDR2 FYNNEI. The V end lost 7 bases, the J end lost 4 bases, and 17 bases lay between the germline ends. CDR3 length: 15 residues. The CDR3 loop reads CASKDGRLKYNEQFF. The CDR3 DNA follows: TGTGCCAGCAAGGATGGGAGGCTCAAGTACAATGAGCAGTTCTTC.

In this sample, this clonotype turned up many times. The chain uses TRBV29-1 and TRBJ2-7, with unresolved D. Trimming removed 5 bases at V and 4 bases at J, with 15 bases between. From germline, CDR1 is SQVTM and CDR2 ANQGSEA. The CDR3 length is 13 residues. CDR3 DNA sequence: TGCAGCGTTACCTTAGGGTCAGCGTACGAGCAGTACTTC. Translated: CSVTLGSAYEQYF.

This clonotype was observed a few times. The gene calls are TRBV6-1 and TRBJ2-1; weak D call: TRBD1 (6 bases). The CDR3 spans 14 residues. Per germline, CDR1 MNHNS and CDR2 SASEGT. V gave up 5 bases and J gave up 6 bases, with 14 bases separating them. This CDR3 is CASSRGQVGNEQFF. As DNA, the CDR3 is TGTGCCAGCAGTCGGGGACAAGTGGGCAATGAGCAGTTCTTC.

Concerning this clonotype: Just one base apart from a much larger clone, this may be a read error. In DNA, the CDR3 is TGTGCCAGCGGGGGACGCGGGGTCCATGAGCATTTCTTC. Protein product: CASGGRGVHEHFF. J is TRBJ2-1 and V is TRBV12-3 or TRBV12-4, with D possibly matching TRBD2 (6 bases). The CDR3 totals 13 residues.

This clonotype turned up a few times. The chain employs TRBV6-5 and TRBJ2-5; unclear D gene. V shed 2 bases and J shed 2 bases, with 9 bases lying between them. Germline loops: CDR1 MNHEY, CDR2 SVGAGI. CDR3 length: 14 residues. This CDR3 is CASSYEHPQETQYF. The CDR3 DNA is TGTGCCAGCAGTTACGAGCACCCACAAGAGACCCAGTACTTC.

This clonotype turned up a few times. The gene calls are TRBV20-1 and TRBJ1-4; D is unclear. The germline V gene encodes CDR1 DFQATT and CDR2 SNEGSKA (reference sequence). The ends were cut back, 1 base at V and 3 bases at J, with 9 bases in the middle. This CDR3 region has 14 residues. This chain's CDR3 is CSARVPLANEKLFF. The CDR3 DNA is TGCAGTGCTAGAGTCCCCTTGGCTAATGAAAAACTGTTTTTT.

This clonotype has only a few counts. Written as DNA, the CDR3 is TGCGCCAGCAGCCGCAGGACAGGGGCCGCGGGGGAGCTGTTTTTT. Translation gives CASSRRTGAAGELFF. J is TRBJ2-2 and V is TRBV5-1; 9 bases line up with TRBD1. Germline CDR1 and CDR2: SGHRS and YFSETQ. The junction had 9 bases not matched to a gene; V was cut back by 4 bases and J by 8 bases. The CDR3 totals 15 residues.

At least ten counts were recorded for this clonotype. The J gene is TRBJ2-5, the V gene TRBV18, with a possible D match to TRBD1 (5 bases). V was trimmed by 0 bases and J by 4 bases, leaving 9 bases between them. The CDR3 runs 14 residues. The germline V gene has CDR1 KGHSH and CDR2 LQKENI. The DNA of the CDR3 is TGTGCCAGCTCACCACCGCGGCAGGGAGAGACCCAGTACTTC. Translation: CASSPPRQGETQYF.

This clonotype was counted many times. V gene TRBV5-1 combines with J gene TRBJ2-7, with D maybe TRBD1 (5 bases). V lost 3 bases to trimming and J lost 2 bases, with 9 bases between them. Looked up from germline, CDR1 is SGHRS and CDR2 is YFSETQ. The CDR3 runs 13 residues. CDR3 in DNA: TGCGCCAGCAGCTCCAGGGTTCCCTACGAGCAGTACTTC. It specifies CASSSRVPYEQYF.

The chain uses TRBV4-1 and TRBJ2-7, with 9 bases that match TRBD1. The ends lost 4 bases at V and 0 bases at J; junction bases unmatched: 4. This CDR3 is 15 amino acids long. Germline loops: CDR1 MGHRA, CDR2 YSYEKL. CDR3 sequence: CASSPGQGYSYEQYF. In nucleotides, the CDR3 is TGCGCCAGCAGCCCGGGACAGGGCTACTCCTACGAGCAGTACTTC.

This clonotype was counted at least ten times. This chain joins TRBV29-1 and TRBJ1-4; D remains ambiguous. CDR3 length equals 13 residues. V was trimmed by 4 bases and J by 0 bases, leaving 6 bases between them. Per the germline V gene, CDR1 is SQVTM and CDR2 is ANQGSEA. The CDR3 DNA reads TGCAGCGTTGTCGGGGCAACTAATGAAAAACTGTTTTTT. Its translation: CSVVGATNEKLFF.

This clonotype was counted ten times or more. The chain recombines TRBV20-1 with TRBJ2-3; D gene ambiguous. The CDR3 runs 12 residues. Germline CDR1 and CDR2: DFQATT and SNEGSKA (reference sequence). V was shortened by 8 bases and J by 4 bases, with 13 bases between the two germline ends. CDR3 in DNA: TGCAGTCTCCACCCGTCCCCAGATACGCAGTATTTT. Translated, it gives CSLHPSPDTQYF.

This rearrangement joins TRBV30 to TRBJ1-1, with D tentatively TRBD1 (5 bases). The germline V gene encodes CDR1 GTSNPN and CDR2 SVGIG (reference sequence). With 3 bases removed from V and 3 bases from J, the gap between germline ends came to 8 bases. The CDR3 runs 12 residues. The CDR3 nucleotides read TGTGCCTGGAGCTGGGGGGACACTGAAGCTTTCTTT. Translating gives CAWSWGDTEAFF.

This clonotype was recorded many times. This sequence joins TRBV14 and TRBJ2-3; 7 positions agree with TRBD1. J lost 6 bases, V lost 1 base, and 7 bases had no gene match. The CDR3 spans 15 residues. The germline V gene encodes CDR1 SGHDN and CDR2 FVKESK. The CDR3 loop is CASSQVLGGSDTQYF. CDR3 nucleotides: TGTGCCAGCAGCCAAGTCTTAGGGGGCTCCGATACGCAGTATTTT.

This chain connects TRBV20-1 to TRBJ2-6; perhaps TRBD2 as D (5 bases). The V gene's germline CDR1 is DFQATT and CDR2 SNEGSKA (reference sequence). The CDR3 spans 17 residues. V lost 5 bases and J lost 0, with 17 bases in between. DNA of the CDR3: TGCAGTGCTTTTTCGAGGGAAGCTGGCTCTGGGGCCAACGTCCTGACTTTC. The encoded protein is CSAFSREAGSGANVLTF.

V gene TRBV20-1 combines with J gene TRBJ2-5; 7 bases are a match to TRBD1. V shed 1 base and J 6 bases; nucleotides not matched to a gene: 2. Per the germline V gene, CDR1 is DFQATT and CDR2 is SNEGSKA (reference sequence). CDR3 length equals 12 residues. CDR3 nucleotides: TGCAGTGCTAGAGGACAGGGAAAGACCCAGTACTTC. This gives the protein CSARGQGKTQYF.

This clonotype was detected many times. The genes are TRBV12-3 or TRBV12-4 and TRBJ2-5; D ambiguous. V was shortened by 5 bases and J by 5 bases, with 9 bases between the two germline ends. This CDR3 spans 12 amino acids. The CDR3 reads CASSLDRETQYF. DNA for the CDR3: TGTGCCAGCAGTCTGGACCGGGAGACCCAGTACTTC.

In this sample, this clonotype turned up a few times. The CDR3 DNA sequence: TGTGCCAGCAGTGCCATCTCAGGGGGCGCCTACGAGCAGTACTTC. Translation: CASSAISGGAYEQYF. The chain recombines TRBV25-1 with TRBJ2-7, with 8 bases aligning to TRBD1. Germline CDR1 MGHDK, CDR2 SYGVNS. The CDR3 spans 15 residues. The V and J ends lost 4 bases and 2 bases, in that order; junction bases with no gene match: 7.

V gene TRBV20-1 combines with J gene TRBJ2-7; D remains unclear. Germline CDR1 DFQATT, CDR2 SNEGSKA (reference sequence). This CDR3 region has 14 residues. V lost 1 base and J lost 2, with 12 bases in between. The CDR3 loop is CSARVYRSAYEQYF. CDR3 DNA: TGCAGTGCTAGAGTCTACAGATCGGCCTACGAGCAGTACTTC.

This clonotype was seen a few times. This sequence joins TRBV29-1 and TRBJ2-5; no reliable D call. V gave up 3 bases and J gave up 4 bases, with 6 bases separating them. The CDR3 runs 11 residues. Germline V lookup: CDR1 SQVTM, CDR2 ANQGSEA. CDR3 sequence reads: CSVDGPETQYF. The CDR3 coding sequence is TGCAGCGTTGATGGGCCAGAGACCCAGTACTTC.

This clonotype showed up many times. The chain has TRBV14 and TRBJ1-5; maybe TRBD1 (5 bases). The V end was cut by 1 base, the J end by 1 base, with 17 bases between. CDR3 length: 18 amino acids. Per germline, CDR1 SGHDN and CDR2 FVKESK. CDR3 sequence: CASSQGPRVGWSNQPQHF. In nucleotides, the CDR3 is TGTGCCAGCAGCCAAGGGCCCAGGGTGGGCTGGAGCAATCAGCCCCAGCATTTT.

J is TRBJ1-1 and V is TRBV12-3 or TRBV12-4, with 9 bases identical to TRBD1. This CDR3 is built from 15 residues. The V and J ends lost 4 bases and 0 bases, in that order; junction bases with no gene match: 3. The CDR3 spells CASSSRTGVNTEAFF. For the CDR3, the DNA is TGTGCCAGCAGTTCCAGGACAGGGGTGAACACTGAAGCTTTCTTT.

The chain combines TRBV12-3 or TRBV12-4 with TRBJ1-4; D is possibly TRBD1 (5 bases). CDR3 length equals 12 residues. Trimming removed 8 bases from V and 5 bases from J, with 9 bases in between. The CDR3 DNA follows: TGTGCCAGCCAGGGTATCAATGAAAAACTGTTTTTT. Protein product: CASQGINEKLFF.

CDR3 nucleotides: TGTGCCATCAGTGAAGGAGCGGGGGGAGGGTCAGATACGCAGTATTTT. Translating gives CAISEGAGGGSDTQYF. The chain links TRBV10-3 to TRBJ2-3; 9 nucleotides line up with TRBD2. The CDR3 is made up of 16 amino acids. The germline V gene encodes CDR1 ENHRY and CDR2 SYGVKD. V was pared by 3 bases and J by 4 bases, with 8 bases of the junction left unmatched.

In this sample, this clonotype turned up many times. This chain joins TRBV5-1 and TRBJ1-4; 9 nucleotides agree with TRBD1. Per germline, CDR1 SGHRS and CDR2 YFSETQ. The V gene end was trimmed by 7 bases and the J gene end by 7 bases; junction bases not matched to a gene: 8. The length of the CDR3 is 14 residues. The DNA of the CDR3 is TGCGCCAGCGCATCCGGGACAGGGCTTGAAAAACTGTTTTTT. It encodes CASASGTGLEKLFF.